Following are 13 T cell receptor beta chains from one sample sequenced in a study of yellow fever vaccine responses in identical twins (dated by TCRdb to 2016 to 2018). Libraries were made using RT-PCR. The instrument given in TCRdb is Illumina HiSeq 2500. The raw public reads went through TCRdb reprocessing: fastp at Q25, MiXCR clone calling, in-frame beta chains kept. All rows with the same CDR3 protein become a single entry with the most common DNA and genes. For this sample the table gives 17,000 or so distinct CDR3 sequences, of which roughly 70% were detected only once. Less than 3% of the sample goes to the ten largest clones. Source: T cells from blood (PBMCs), unsorted or a sorted subset (not recorded which), taken before or after yellow fever vaccination (not recorded which). The receptors here all came from a woman younger than 30 who received the yellow fever vaccine. Donor details come from another sample of the same person, matched by shared clones.

This sequence joins TRBV7-9 and TRBJ2-5; no clear D. The length of the CDR3 is 14 residues. Deletions cut 1 base from V and 1 base from J, with 7 bases between. CDR1 and CDR2 from the germline V gene are SEHNR and FQNEAQ (reference sequence). The CDR3 nucleotides read TGTGCCAGCAGCTTAGGGATCAGCCAAGAGACCCAGTACTTC. Translated, it gives CASSLGISQETQYF. Using reference TRBV7-9 and TRBJ2-5 for the parts outside the CDR3, the full variable domain is DTGVSQNPRHKITKRGQNVTFRCDPISEHNRLYWYRQTLGQGPEFLTYFQNEAQLEKSRLLSDRFSAERPKGSFSTLEIQRTEQGDSAMYLCASSLGISQETQYFGPGTRLLVL.

V is TRBV29-1 and J is TRBJ2-2, with D possibly matching TRBD2 (7 bases). Germline V CDR1 and CDR2: SQVTM, ANQGSEA. The CDR3 spans 14 residues. The germline V and J ends were trimmed by 7 bases and 1 base, with 13 bases remaining between them. In DNA form, the CDR3 reads TGCAGCGCGGGAGGACAGATGAACACCGGGGAGCTGTTTTTT. It encodes CSAGGQMNTGELFF.

This chain uses TRBV15 with TRBJ2-1, with D possibly called TRBD1 or TRBD2 (6 bases each). The CDR3 contains 15 residues. With 8 bases removed from V and 7 bases from J, the gap between germline ends came to 21 bases. The germline CDR1 and CDR2 sequences are LNHNV and YYDKDF (reference sequence). The CDR3 sequence: CATEQGGAFWNEQFF. The CDR3 DNA is TGTGCCACCGAACAGGGAGGAGCGTTTTGGAATGAGCAGTTCTTC.

This chain joins TRBV7-6 and TRBJ1-4; D is unresolved. Trimming took 0 bases from V and 5 from J, leaving 22 bases between them. This CDR3 has 19 amino acids. CDR1 and CDR2 from the germline V gene are SGHVS and FNYEAQ. For the CDR3, the DNA is TGTGCCAGCAGCTTAGCGAACGACCGGTTTGGACCGGAAAATGAAAAACTGTTTTTT. Its protein is CASSLANDRFGPENEKLFF.

The genes are TRBV5-5 and TRBJ1-5, with 7 bases identical to TRBD1. Germline V gene lookup returns CDR1 SGHKS and CDR2 YYEKEE (reference sequence). The CDR3 is made up of 14 amino acids. Trimming removed 6 bases from V and 9 bases from J; junction bases left unmatched: 12. CDR3 in DNA: TGTGCCAGCAACTTAGGGGGCGCGGATCGGCCCCAGCATTTT. This gives the protein CASNLGGADRPQHF.

This chain joins TRBV20-1 and TRBJ2-2; 9 nucleotides match TRBD2. The V segment lost 6 bases and the J segment 1 base; nucleotides outside the gene matches: 3. CDR1 and CDR2 from the germline V gene are DFQATT and SNEGSKA (reference sequence). CDR3 size: 14 residues. CDR3 protein: CSAYSGGNTGELFF. The CDR3, as DNA: TGCAGTGCATATAGCGGGGGGAACACCGGGGAGCTGTTTTTT.

The CDR3 nucleotides read TGTGCCAGCAGTTACTCTGCAGGGGTGAGCAATCAGCCCCAGCATTTT. Its protein product is CASSYSAGVSNQPQHF. The chain is built from TRBV6-5 and TRBJ1-5; TRBD1 might be the D (6 bases). V shed 0 bases and J shed 1 base, with 10 bases lying between them. The CDR3 runs 16 residues. Germline V gene data show CDR1 as MNHEY and CDR2 as SVGAGI.

The rearrangement links TRBV18 to TRBJ1-2; D ambiguous. Trimming took off 6 bases at V and 0 bases at J, with 8 bases between the two ends. CDR1 and CDR2 (germline): KGHSH, LQKENI. The CDR3 totals 13 residues. CDR3 loop: CASSPEANYGYTF. CDR3 nucleotide sequence: TGTGCCAGCTCCCCGGAAGCTAACTATGGCTACACCTTC.

This clonotype was seen more than once but under ten times. The chain recombines TRBV5-1 with TRBJ2-1; a possible D gene is TRBD2 (6 bases). The length of the CDR3 is 17 residues. In germline, CDR1 is SGHRS, CDR2 YFSETQ. Trimming pared 5 bases from V and 1 base from J, leaving 19 bases between. The CDR3 sequence is CASRSGISGGSYNEQFF. In DNA form, the CDR3 reads TGCGCCAGCAGATCGGGGATTAGTGGAGGGTCCTACAATGAGCAGTTCTTC.

This clonotype occurred a few times. This chain joins TRBV12-3 or TRBV12-4 and TRBJ1-2, with D hard to call. The CDR3 has 14 residues. Trimming removed 5 bases from V and 2 bases from J, with 12 bases in between. CDR3 in amino acids: CASSPGMSNYGYTF. Written as DNA, the CDR3 is TGTGCCAGCAGTCCCGGGATGTCGAACTATGGCTACACCTTC.

The chain uses TRBV12-3 or TRBV12-4 and TRBJ2-4; no reliable D call. Trimming took off 5 bases at V and 6 bases at J, with 5 bases between the two ends. This CDR3 comprises 11 residues. The CDR3 bases are TGTGCCAGCAGTCGGACAAACATTCAGTACTTC. Its protein product is CASSRTNIQYF.

The sample holds one count of this clonotype. The genes are TRBV18 and TRBJ1-1, with a possible D match to TRBD1 (5 bases). The V end lost 4 bases, the J end lost 0 bases, and 6 bases lay between the germline ends. The germline V gene encodes CDR1 KGHSH and CDR2 LQKENI. The CDR3 extends over 13 amino acids. The CDR3 protein is CASSRQMNTEAFF. The CDR3 DNA sequence: TGTGCCAGCTCACGACAGATGAACACTGAAGCTTTCTTT. The whole variable domain, remainder taken from reference TRBV18 and TRBJ1-1, is NAGVMQNPRHLVRRRGQEARLRCSPMKGHSHVYWYRQLPEEGLKFMVYLQKENIIDESGMPKERFSAEFPKEGPSILRIQQVVRGDSAAYFCASSRQMNTEAFFGQGTRLTVV.

The chain employs TRBV9 and TRBJ2-1; D uncertain. V shed 7 bases and J shed 4 bases, with 12 bases lying between them. The CDR3 sequence is 13 residues long. The germline gives CDR1 SGDLS, CDR2 YYNGEE. This CDR3 reads CASALGSYNEQFF. The CDR3 coding sequence is TGTGCCAGCGCCCTAGGCAGTTACAATGAGCAGTTCTTC.